The 2 T cell receptor beta chains below all came from one sample that was sequenced in a study of long-term antiretroviral therapy in people with HIV. Researchers report immunoSEQ v3.0 was run at survey level. Sequencing was performed with immunoSEQ multiplex PCR; in TCRdb, only in-frame clones are kept and a portion is missing. The sample contains about 20,000 clones, 80% of which appear only once. Sequenced here: unsorted PBMCs, sampled 0.2 years after starting antiretroviral therapy. The receptors stem from a woman aged 35 to 49 with HIV.

This clone has only one observation. The rearrangement links TRBV5-1 to TRBJ1-2; D remains ambiguous. V was shortened by 5 bases and J by 8 bases, with 16 bases between the two germline ends. CDR3 length: 13 amino acids. Germline CDR1 and CDR2: SGHRS and YFSETQ. CDR3 sequence: CASREGTVGGYTF. CDR3 nucleotides: TGCGCCAGCAGGGAGGGTACAGTGGGCGGCTACACCTTC.

The V call is TRBV7-2, the J call TRBJ1-3; no firm D call. Trimming removed 2 bases from V and 3 bases from J, with 11 bases in between. The CDR3 is 15 amino acids. Germline V gene sequence: CDR1 SGHTA, CDR2 FQGNSA. The CDR3 is CASSLSGFNGNTIYF. The CDR3 DNA sequence: TGTGCCAGCAGCTTATCAGGTTTTAATGGAAACACCATATATTTT.